This T cell receptor beta chain was documented in a study of blood T cell repertoires in COVID-19. The CDR3 runs 13 residues. The germline V gene has CDR1 MNHEY and CDR2 SVGAGI. V was shortened by 6 bases and J by 6 bases, with 13 bases between the two germline ends. Assay: immunoSEQ multiplex PCR; the TCRdb copy retains only in-frame clones and omits some. The table includes some 200,000 clones, 86% detected once. The age range of participants was 18 to 89 years, with residence in around 22 US areas. Sequencing used PBMCs or T cells enriched from blood (not recorded which). This sequence joins TRBV6-5 and TRBJ2-3; D uncertain. This sequence originates from a woman between 45 and 65 years old in a cohort exposed to, infected with or recovered from COVID-19 (not recorded which). CDR3: CASSLDGVDTQYF. The DNA for the CDR3 is TGTGCCAGCAGCCTAGATGGAGTTGATACGCAGTATTTT.